This is a list of T cell receptor beta chains from one sample in a study of identical twins. MiXCR, run by TCRdb on the 5' RACE reads, gives a single entry per CDR3 protein. The sample records some 710,000 distinct CDR3 sequences, around 6.1% being singletons. The sequencing sample was made of naive T cells sorted from blood. The receptors come from a man aged 18 to 29 in good health. Both conserved end residues are part of each CDR3. A D gene is named only where the DNA matches it firmly. Part of the rows lack a size; the others show once, few, many or a class for expanded clones.

CDR3 length	J gene	clone size	V gene	D gene	CDR3 DNA	CDR3 protein
14	TRBJ2-2	few	TRBV10-3	NA	TGTGCCATCAAAGGCGGGAAGAACACCGGGGAGCTGTTTTTT	CAIKGGKNTGELFF
16	TRBJ2-6	NA	TRBV5-1	NA	TGCGCCAGCAGCTTGGTGGCAGGCTCTGGGGCCAACGTCCTGACTTTC	CASSLVAGSGANVLTF
15	TRBJ2-3	many	TRBV10-3	TRBD1	TGTGCCATCAGTGGAAGGGACAGCCTCACAGATACGCAGTATTTT	CAISGRDSLTDTQYF
17	TRBJ2-1	NA	TRBV24-1	TRBD2	TGTGCCACCAGTGATTTACCCCCAGGACTAGCGGGAGTTGAGCAGTTCTTC	CATSDLPPGLAGVEQFF
20	TRBJ2-6	NA	TRBV9	NA	TGTGCCAGCAGCGTAGCTCCCGCATTGGGGGGGCTCTCTGGGGCCAACGTCCTGACTTTC	CASSVAPALGGLSGANVLTF
12	TRBJ2-1	few	TRBV6-6	NA	TGTGCCAGCAGTTACTCGTGGGAAGGGCAGTTCTTC	CASSYSWEGQFF
16	TRBJ2-7	many	TRBV12-3/TRBV12-4	TRBD2	TGTGCCAGCAGTCTAGGGCTAGCGGGAGGCCCCTACGAGCAGTACTTC	CASSLGLAGGPYEQYF
18	TRBJ1-4	many	TRBV4-1	NA	TGCGCCAGCAGCCTCAAAACGGGCGAAGGGCGGTCAAATGAAAAACTGTTTTTT	CASSLKTGEGRSNEKLFF
15	TRBJ2-7	many	TRBV11-2	NA	TGTGCCAGCACAAGAATTTCGGACTCTATTTACGAGCAGTACTTC	CASTRISDSIYEQYF
16	TRBJ1-2	few	TRBV4-2	TRBD1	TGTGCCAGCAGCCAACAACACCAGGGGGCGGGCTATGGCTACACCTTC	CASSQQHQGAGYGYTF
14	TRBJ1-3	many	TRBV10-3	TRBD1	TGTGCCATCAGGGACAGGGGGTCTGGAAACACCATATATTTT	CAIRDRGSGNTIYF
17	TRBJ2-1	many	TRBV24-1	NA	TGTGCCACCAGTGCCCCAGGAATCCGGGCGTCCTACAATGAGCAGTTCTTC	CATSAPGIRASYNEQFF
16	TRBJ2-4	few	TRBV7-9	NA	TGTGCCAGCAGCTTAGTAGAGGGGACAGCCAAAAACATTCAGTACTTC	CASSLVEGTAKNIQYF
18	TRBJ2-1	few	TRBV20-1	TRBD1	TGCAGTGCCCGGGACAGGGTAAGACAACAGGGCTCCTACAATGAGCAGTTCTTC	CSARDRVRQQGSYNEQFF
18	TRBJ2-1	NA	TRBV5-5	TRBD2	TGTGCCAGCAGCTTGGGGACTAGCGGGAGTCATAACTACAATGAGCAGTTCTTC	CASSLGTSGSHNYNEQFF
14	TRBJ1-3	NA	TRBV7-9	NA	TGTGCCAGCAGCCCCCCGGCAGTCGGAAACACCATATATTTT	CASSPPAVGNTIYF
13	TRBJ1-2	many	TRBV29-1	NA	TGCAGCGTTGAGGGGGCGAGGGGCTATGGCTACACCTTC	CSVEGARGYGYTF
17	TRBJ1-4	NA	TRBV6-1	TRBD1	TGTGCCAGCAGTAGGACAGGGTCGGGGCCAAAGAGGGAAAAACTGTTTTTT	CASSRTGSGPKREKLFF
12	TRBJ2-1	many	TRBV29-1	NA	TGCAGCGTTCCCGGGACTGTCGATGAGCAGTTCTTC	CSVPGTVDEQFF
15	TRBJ2-1	many	TRBV6-5	TRBD2	TGTGCCAGCAGTTACTCGCGGGAGTCCTACAATGAGCAGTTCTTC	CASSYSRESYNEQFF
15	TRBJ2-1	many	TRBV20-1	NA	TGCAGTGCTTCCTCGGGAAGTCAGACCTACAATGAGCAGTTCTTC	CSASSGSQTYNEQFF
14	TRBJ2-1	many	TRBV5-1	TRBD2	TGCGCCAGCAGCGAGGGACTAGCGGTGTGGGAGCAGTTCTTC	CASSEGLAVWEQFF
12	TRBJ1-2	few	TRBV12-3/TRBV12-4	NA	TGTGCCAGCAGTCGAGGACTAGGTGGCTACACCTTC	CASSRGLGGYTF
13	TRBJ1-2	many	TRBV27	NA	TGTGCCAGTGTGCGACAGCTTCGGGGTGGCTACACCTTC	CASVRQLRGGYTF
14	TRBJ2-1	many	TRBV4-1	NA	TGCGCCAGCAGCCAAGTCGAGCCGGGGGCCGGGGGGTTCTTC	CASSQVEPGAGGFF
19	TRBJ1-5	many	TRBV21-1	NA	TGTGCCAGCAGCAAAGCTCAAGTTGTTAGGGGGAACAAAAATCAGCCCCAGCATTTT	CASSKAQVVRGNKNQPQHF
12	TRBJ2-3	NA	TRBV30	NA	TGTGCCTGGACTAGCCCCCCAGATACGCAGTATTTT	CAWTSPPDTQYF
13	TRBJ2-5	few	TRBV18	NA	TGTGCCAGCTCACCGGTCAGGGAAGAGACCCAGTACTTC	CASSPVREETQYF
16	TRBJ2-3	NA	TRBV19	TRBD1	TGTGCCAGTAGTACCCTATTACAGGGGGCTGCAGATACGCAGTATTTT	CASSTLLQGAADTQYF
15	TRBJ2-6	many	TRBV29-1	TRBD1	TGCAGCGCCAGGGACAGCAGCTCTGGGGCCAACGTCCTGACTTTC	CSARDSSSGANVLTF
17	TRBJ2-3	few	TRBV29-1	NA	TGCAGCGTTGAAGATCGGGCTTGGGGCGGTTATGCAGATACGCAGTATTTT	CSVEDRAWGGYADTQYF
14	TRBJ2-4	many	TRBV5-1	NA	TGCGCCAGCAGCCAGGGGCCAGCCAAAAACATTCAGTACTTC	CASSQGPAKNIQYF
14	TRBJ1-1	many	TRBV7-3	NA	TGTGCCAGCAGCCCGGGAGGGATGAGGACTGAAGCTTTCTTT	CASSPGGMRTEAFF
16	TRBJ2-1	many	TRBV20-1	NA	TGCAGTGCTCACCGACAGCGACCCCGGAACGGCAATGAGCAGTTCTTC	CSAHRQRPRNGNEQFF
12	TRBJ2-5	many	TRBV29-1	NA	TGCAGCGTAGAGGTCGGGCCAGAGACCCAGTACTTC	CSVEVGPETQYF
17	TRBJ2-2	few	TRBV5-5	NA	TGTGCCAGCAGCTTGACTGCATGGCAGGGATCCACCGGGGAGCTGTTTTTT	CASSLTAWQGSTGELFF
16	TRBJ1-2	few	TRBV12-3/TRBV12-4	TRBD1	TGTGCCAGCAGACGTACCCCGGGACAGGGGAGGGAGGGCTACACCTTC	CASRRTPGQGREGYTF
14	TRBJ1-1	few	TRBV25-1	NA	TGTGCCAGCAGTGGGGGGCTACTGAACACTGAAGCTTTCTTT	CASSGGLLNTEAFF
14	TRBJ2-5	many	TRBV25-1	NA	TGTGCCAGCTCCTCGGACTTCGATATAGAGACCCAGTACTTC	CASSSDFDIETQYF
14	TRBJ2-1	many	TRBV20-1	TRBD2	TGCAGTGCCGTGGGACTAGCGGGAGACAATGAGCAGTTCTTC	CSAVGLAGDNEQFF
14	TRBJ2-3	many	TRBV5-6	TRBD1	TGTGCCAGCAGCTGGGACAGGGCCCCAGATACGCAGTATTTT	CASSWDRAPDTQYF
11	TRBJ2-7	many	TRBV25-1	NA	TGTGCCAGCAGGGGATCGAACGAGCAGTACTTC	CASRGSNEQYF
14	TRBJ2-7	many	TRBV2	TRBD2	TGTGCCAGCGGAATTCTAGCGGGAGCCTACGAGCAGTACTTC	CASGILAGAYEQYF
13	TRBJ1-1	many	TRBV6-4	NA	TGTGCCAGCAGTGAGGGCGCGGGGGGTGAAGCTTTCTTT	CASSEGAGGEAFF
15	TRBJ1-5	many	TRBV12-3/TRBV12-4	NA	TGTGCCAGCAGTTTGGGTAGGGGTCGTCGTCAGCCCCAGCATTTT	CASSLGRGRRQPQHF
14	TRBJ1-5	few	TRBV2	NA	TGTGCCAGCGCCGTTGGGGATGGCAATCAGCCCCAGCATTTT	CASAVGDGNQPQHF
15	TRBJ2-7	many	TRBV12-3/TRBV12-4	TRBD2	TGTGCCAGCAAGAGGGGACTAGCGTCTTCCTACGAGCAGTACTTC	CASKRGLASSYEQYF
15	TRBJ2-2	many	TRBV6-4	NA	TGTGCCAGCAGTGAACAGACGGCGAACACCGGGGAGCTGTTTTTT	CASSEQTANTGELFF
13	TRBJ2-5	many	TRBV6-6	NA	TGTGCCAGCAGGGCGACTAGAGGGGAGACCCAGTACTTC	CASRATRGETQYF
14	TRBJ1-2	many	TRBV13	NA	TGTGCCAGCAGCAGTCCGGGACAACTCTATGGCTACACCTTC	CASSSPGQLYGYTF
13	TRBJ2-7	many	TRBV7-8	NA	TGTGCCAGCAGCTTGGAGGTTACCTACGAGCAGTACTTC	CASSLEVTYEQYF
15	TRBJ1-2	many	TRBV6-5	NA	TGTGCCAGCAGTTACCGGGACGCCGGGCTCTATGGCTACACCTTC	CASSYRDAGLYGYTF
17	TRBJ2-1	many	TRBV3-1	TRBD2	TGTGCCAGCAGCCAAGAAAGAGGGCGGACTAGCCCCCATGAGCAGTTCTTC	CASSQERGRTSPHEQFF
17	TRBJ2-3	NA	TRBV27	NA	TGTGCCAGCAGTCCTGCCACGACGCGGGGCTTCACAGATACGCAGTATTTT	CASSPATTRGFTDTQYF
14	TRBJ2-3	many	TRBV12-3/TRBV12-4	NA	TGTGCCAGCAGCCAGGGGGGGGGAGCAGATACGCAGTATTTT	CASSQGGGADTQYF